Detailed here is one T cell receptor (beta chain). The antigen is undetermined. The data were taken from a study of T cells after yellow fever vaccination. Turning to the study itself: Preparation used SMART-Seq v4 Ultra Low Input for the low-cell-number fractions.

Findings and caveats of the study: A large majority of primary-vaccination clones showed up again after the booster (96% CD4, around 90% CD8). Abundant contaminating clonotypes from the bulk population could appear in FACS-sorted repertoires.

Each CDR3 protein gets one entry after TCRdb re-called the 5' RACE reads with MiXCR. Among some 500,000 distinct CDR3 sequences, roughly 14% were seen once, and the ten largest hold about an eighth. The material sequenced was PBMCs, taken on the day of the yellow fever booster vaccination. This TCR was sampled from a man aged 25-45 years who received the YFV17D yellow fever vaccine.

The CDR3 here is CASNPSGQVTDTQYF. The CDR3 DNA sequence: TGTGCCAGCAATCCTAGCGGCCAGGTCACAGATACGCAGTATTTT. The chain uses TRBV9 and TRBJ2-3; 7 bases line up with TRBD2. Germline V gene sequence: CDR1 SGDLS, CDR2 YYNGEE. The CDR3 covers 15 residues. With V trimmed by 6 bases and J by 2 bases, 9 bases remained unmatched.